This is a list of T cell receptor beta chains from one sample in a study of identical twins. One entry per CDR3 protein, called by TCRdb with MiXCR from the 5' RACE reads. The profile shows 230,000 or so distinct CDR3 sequences, about 8% of them singletons. This sample also appeared in a second study, on yellow fever vaccine responses in identical twins.

The sequenced material came from CD8+ T cells sorted from blood. The receptors were gathered from a woman aged 18 to 35 in good health. Both conserved end residues are part of each CDR3. A D gene is named only where the DNA matches it firmly. The size entry is marked missing in some rows and otherwise reads once, few, many or a size class.

V	J	D	size	DNA	CDR3
TRBV5-6	TRBJ2-7	TRBD1	many	TGTGCCAGCAGCGGCCCCCCGGGACAGGGTTTTACCTACGAGCAGTACTTC	CASSGPPGQGFTYEQYF
TRBV28	TRBJ2-5	.	many	TGTGCCAGCAGTTTCTCCCTACGGCGGGAGACCCAGTACTTC	CASSFSLRRETQYF
TRBV29-1	TRBJ2-7	TRBD2	.	TGCAGCGTTCTCCTAGCGGGCTACGAGCAGTACTTC	CSVLLAGYEQYF
TRBV29-1	TRBJ2-7	.	.	TGCAGCGTTATAAGTCCCTACGAGCAGTACTTC	CSVISPYEQYF
TRBV6-6	TRBJ1-4	.	.	TGTGCCAGCAGTGACGTGACTAATGAAAAACTGTTTTTT	CASSDVTNEKLFF
TRBV4-2	TRBJ1-2	.	.	TGTGCCAGCAGCCCAAGTCGGGGGGGTAACTATGGCTACACCTTC	CASSPSRGGNYGYTF
TRBV7-6	TRBJ2-3	.	many	TGTGCCAGCAGCCACACGGAAGATACGCAGTATTTT	CASSHTEDTQYF
TRBV3-1	TRBJ1-4	.	few	TGTGCCAGCAGCCACGACAGGTATAACGAAAAACTGTTTTTT	CASSHDRYNEKLFF
TRBV7-6	TRBJ2-2	TRBD1	few	TGTGCCAGCAGCTTAGAACAGGGGCCGAACACCGGGGAGCTGTTTTTT	CASSLEQGPNTGELFF
TRBV12-3/TRBV12-4	TRBJ1-6	.	.	TGTGCCTTTTCGGAGGTCTCACGGGATTCACCCCTCCACTTT	CAFSEVSRDSPLHF
TRBV6-8	TRBJ2-7	.	few	TGTGCCAGCAGTTACTCGGGGACTGGATTCTACGAGCAGTACTTC	CASSYSGTGFYEQYF
TRBV20-1	TRBJ2-7	.	.	TGCAGTGCTAGATCCCCTAGCTCCCCCTACGAGCAGTACTTC	CSARSPSSPYEQYF
TRBV29-1	TRBJ2-7	.	few	TGCAGCGTTGGGGGACTACAGGGAGGGTTTACCTACGAGCAGTACTTC	CSVGGLQGGFTYEQYF
TRBV7-9	TRBJ2-3	.	many	TGTGCCAGCAGCTTAGGAGCCCTAGATACGCAGTATTTT	CASSLGALDTQYF
TRBV29-1	TRBJ2-7	.	many	TGCAGCGTTGAAGGGGTCAGGGGATACGAGCAGTACTTC	CSVEGVRGYEQYF
TRBV5-1	TRBJ2-7	TRBD1	.	TGCGCCAGCAGCTTGCATCGGACAGGTAATTGGGGCGAGCAGTACTTC	CASSLHRTGNWGEQYF
TRBV25-1	TRBJ2-7	.	few	TGTGCCAGCAGTATAAGTAGCTACGAGCAGTACTTC	CASSISSYEQYF
TRBV7-9	TRBJ2-3	TRBD2	few	TGTGCCAGCAGCACCGGGACTAGCGGGGGGCTCACAGATACGCAGTATTTT	CASSTGTSGGLTDTQYF
TRBV2	TRBJ2-7	.	few	TGTGCCAGCACTATTGGGATGTACGAGCAGTACTTC	CASTIGMYEQYF
TRBV20-1	TRBJ2-5	TRBD2	.	TGCAGTGCTAGTTCTAGCGGGGGGCCCCAAGAGACCCAGTACTTC	CSASSSGGPQETQYF
TRBV28	TRBJ2-1	.	.	TGTGCCAGCAGTTTCCTGGCGAGGGGTGGTGAGCAGTTCTTC	CASSFLARGGEQFF
TRBV5-5	TRBJ2-7	TRBD1	.	TGTGCCAGCAGCTTGGACCGGGACAGGTCGCCCTACGAGCAGTACTTC	CASSLDRDRSPYEQYF
TRBV28	TRBJ2-1	.	few	TGTGCCAGCAGCCCTTCGAGTGAGCAGTTCTTC	CASSPSSEQFF
TRBV5-1	TRBJ2-7	.	.	TGCGCCAGCAGCTTGGAAGCAGGAGAGGGCTCCTACGAGCAGTACTTC	CASSLEAGEGSYEQYF
TRBV28	TRBJ1-2	.	.	TGTGCCAGCAGTTTTTCTCTAGGGTTTAACTATGGCTACACCTTC	CASSFSLGFNYGYTF
TRBV29-1	TRBJ1-1	.	many	TGCAGCGTTGAGGAGACTACTACTGAAGCTTTCTTT	CSVEETTTEAFF
TRBV24-1	TRBJ2-5	.	.	TGTGCCACCAGGCAGGGAGGAGATGAGACCCAGTACTTC	CATRQGGDETQYF
TRBV20-1	TRBJ1-2	.	many	TGCAGTGCTAGAACGCGGGGAGAGGTGGATGGCTACACCTTC	CSARTRGEVDGYTF
TRBV4-3	TRBJ2-6	.	few	TGCGCCAGCAGCCAAGAGCTGGAGGCCAACGTCCTGACTTTC	CASSQELEANVLTF
TRBV15	TRBJ2-7	TRBD1	.	TGTGCCACCAGCAGTCCCACTGGGACAGGCTCCTACGAGCAGTACTTC	CATSSPTGTGSYEQYF
TRBV7-9	TRBJ2-5	.	few	TGTGCCAGCAGCGACTTAGAATTCCAAGAGACCCAGTACTTC	CASSDLEFQETQYF
TRBV4-2	TRBJ2-3	TRBD2	.	TGTGCCAGCAGGCCTCGGACTAGCGGGACGACAGATACGCAGTATTTT	CASRPRTSGTTDTQYF
TRBV11-2	TRBJ2-7	TRBD1	.	TGTGCCAGCAGCTTAGATCCTGGACAGGGTCACTACGAGCAGTACTTC	CASSLDPGQGHYEQYF
TRBV29-1	TRBJ2-2	.	.	TGCAGCGTTCGTTCCCCAGGGCATGGCACCGGGGAGCTGTTTTTT	CSVRSPGHGTGELFF
TRBV2	TRBJ2-5	TRBD1	many	TGTGCCAGCATTAGGACAGGGGGGACCCAGTACTTC	CASIRTGGTQYF
TRBV29-1	TRBJ2-1	.	many	TGCAGCCTCGGACCCGGGACTGCAACCTACAATGAGCAGTTCTTC	CSLGPGTATYNEQFF
TRBV29-1	TRBJ2-7	.	many	TGCAGCGTTGTAGAGGGGAACGAGCAGTACTTC	CSVVEGNEQYF
TRBV6-1	TRBJ1-4	.	.	TGTGCCAGCAGTGAATGGAGTGGCGAAAAACTGTTTTTT	CASSEWSGEKLFF
TRBV6-2/TRBV6-3	TRBJ2-7	TRBD1	.	TGTGCCAGCAGCCCGGACAGGGATACCTACGAGCAGTACTTC	CASSPDRDTYEQYF
TRBV29-1	TRBJ2-3	.	few	TGCAGCGTTGTAGGACCCCCGAGGACAGATACGCAGTATTTT	CSVVGPPRTDTQYF
TRBV6-2/TRBV6-3	TRBJ2-2	TRBD1	few	TGTGCCAGCAGTTATAGGGACAGGGCTTCGAACACCGGGGAGCTGTTTTTT	CASSYRDRASNTGELFF
TRBV29-1	TRBJ2-7	TRBD1	.	TGCAGCGTAACGCCGGCGAGACAGGGGTCCTACGAGCAGTACTTC	CSVTPARQGSYEQYF
TRBV7-8	TRBJ2-5	.	many	TGTGCCAGCAGCTTAGTTAGGAAGCTTCAAGAGACCCAGTACTTC	CASSLVRKLQETQYF
TRBV29-1	TRBJ1-2	.	.	TGCAGCGTTCCTGGGGGTTGGTATGGCTACACCTTC	CSVPGGWYGYTF
TRBV9	TRBJ2-1	TRBD2	few	TGTGCCAGCAGCGTAGGGACTAGCGGGGGGCGCTACAATGAGCAGTTCTTC	CASSVGTSGGRYNEQFF
TRBV7-9	TRBJ2-3	TRBD1	few	TGTGCCAGCAGCGGCCGAACCCGGGACAGGGTACTCGGTACGCAGTATTTT	CASSGRTRDRVLGTQYF
TRBV5-5	TRBJ2-2	.	few	TGTGCCAGCAGCTTGAGACCCTCGACAGGGAACACCGGGGAGCTGTTTTTT	CASSLRPSTGNTGELFF
TRBV4-1	TRBJ2-1	TRBD2	many	TGCGCCAGCAGCCATCCTACTAGCGGGAGTGACGATGAGCAGTTCTTC	CASSHPTSGSDDEQFF
TRBV5-6	TRBJ2-4	TRBD2	few	TGTGCCAGCAGCCCCAAGCGGGAGTCCAAAAACATTCAGTACTTC	CASSPKRESKNIQYF
TRBV29-1	TRBJ2-3	.	many	TGCAGCTTCCGGGACTGGAGCACAGATACGCAGTATTTT	CSFRDWSTDTQYF
TRBV7-8	TRBJ2-3	.	few	TGTGCCAGCAGCTCGGGACTGGAGACCACAGATACGCAGTATTTT	CASSSGLETTDTQYF
TRBV4-3	TRBJ2-5	.	.	TGCGCCAGCAGCCCCGCGGGCGTCGACGACCAAGAGACCCAGTACTTC	CASSPAGVDDQETQYF
TRBV4-3	TRBJ1-1	.	.	TGCGCCAGCAGCCAAGATGCAGGACAGAAACGGGCTTTCTTT	CASSQDAGQKRAFF
TRBV10-3	TRBJ2-1	.	many	TGTGCCATCAGTGAGTCAAAACAAGGGGAGCAGTTCTTC	CAISESKQGEQFF
TRBV7-9	TRBJ2-1	TRBD2	.	TGTGCCAGCAGCGAGCGGGGGGCCGGGTGGTACAATGAGCAGTTCTTC	CASSERGAGWYNEQFF
TRBV10-3	TRBJ2-5	.	few	TGTGCCATCAGGGCCCTTGGGGAGGAAGAGACCCAGTACTTC	CAIRALGEEETQYF
TRBV6-5	TRBJ2-1	TRBD2	.	TGTGCCAGCAGGTTAGCGGGAGGGCCTATCCATGAGCAGTTCTTC	CASRLAGGPIHEQFF